A selection of T cell receptor beta chains follows, all from one sample in a study of Ad26.COV2.S vaccination and SARS-CoV-2 variants. Libraries were prepared by immunoSEQ multiplex PCR; TCRdb keeps only in-frame clonotypes and omits some of them. The sample has about 400,000 clones; 88% are singletons. The sequenced sample was peripheral blood, obtained in a trial of Ad26.COV2.S vaccine versus placebo. The receptors come from a person between 18 and 60 years old who received the Ad26.COV2.S COVID-19 vaccine or a placebo. The conserved cysteine and the conserved F or W are not part of the CDR3 here. Rows may omit the clone size; those that give it use once, few, many or a size class.

ASSIAVLYEQY TRBJ2-7 TRBV19 NA
ASSQTILTSAYEQY TRBJ2-7 TRBV4-1 once
ASSEGGVANEKLF TRBJ1-4 TRBV9 NA
ASSIVGSGYT TRBJ1-2 TRBV19 NA
ASSVKLAGGYEQY TRBJ2-7 TRBV5-4 NA
ASTTTGATNEKLF TRBJ1-4 TRBV10-2 once
ASSLVVGELF TRBJ2-2 TRBV12-3/TRBV12-4 NA
ASSVSGGADEQF TRBJ2-1 TRBV6-4 NA
ASSLAARLGRHEQY TRBJ2-7 TRBV7-8 once
ASSQDENTEAF TRBJ1-1 TRBV11-3 once
ASSHRQEGDQPQH TRBJ1-5 TRBV18 NA
ASSQETLAGGPRETQY TRBJ2-5 TRBV3-1/TRBV3-2 NA
ASSQQGMGTEAF TRBJ1-1 TRBV14 NA
AIAPTSTAGSNTEAF TRBJ1-1 TRBV10-3 NA
ASSPSGPGPYNSPLH TRBJ1-6 TRBV19 once
ASRGLAGRRREQF TRBJ2-1 TRBV2 NA
ASGLGRGAEQF TRBJ2-1 TRBV12-5 NA
ASSGLAGGTYEQY TRBJ2-7 TRBV6-5 NA
ASSEGLAGDNEQF TRBJ2-1 TRBV7-9 NA
ASSRGTGELF TRBJ2-2 TRBV11-2 NA
ASSLYPHYSNQPQH TRBJ1-5 TRBV28 NA
AISDGYEQY TRBJ2-7 TRBV10-3 NA
ASSLAAGVTGELF TRBJ2-2 TRBV7-9 once
ASSLSSGGPSSSYEQY TRBJ2-7 TRBV7-2 NA
ASSSLAGGDNEQF TRBJ2-1 TRBV11-2 NA
ASSLGTYPSSGANVLT TRBJ2-6 TRBV7-6 NA
ASRKQGTSDNEQF TRBJ2-1 TRBV6-5 NA
ASSLILGGSMNTEAF TRBJ1-1 TRBV4-3 NA
ASRTGAGNTIY TRBJ1-3 TRBV6-5 NA
ASSSQGTGPRYEQY TRBJ2-7 TRBV28 NA
ASSPLTGGYYNEQF TRBJ2-1 TRBV4-2 NA
ASSATAGQPQH TRBJ1-5 TRBV9 NA
AWTPMRANTGELF TRBJ2-2 TRBV30 NA
ASRFVLGQGFYGYT TRBJ1-2 TRBV28 NA
ASSLGTGVDGYT TRBJ1-2 TRBV28 NA
ASSYAGTAGANVLT TRBJ2-6 TRBV6-6 NA
ASSFSPRTEAF TRBJ1-1 TRBV6-2/TRBV6-3 once
ARSLRQGSGANVLT TRBJ2-6 TRBV5-3 NA
ASNRDRGTEQY TRBJ2-7 TRBV2 NA
ASSRGTGGADTQY TRBJ2-3 TRBV2 NA
ASSAGFGGYT TRBJ1-2 TRBV2 NA